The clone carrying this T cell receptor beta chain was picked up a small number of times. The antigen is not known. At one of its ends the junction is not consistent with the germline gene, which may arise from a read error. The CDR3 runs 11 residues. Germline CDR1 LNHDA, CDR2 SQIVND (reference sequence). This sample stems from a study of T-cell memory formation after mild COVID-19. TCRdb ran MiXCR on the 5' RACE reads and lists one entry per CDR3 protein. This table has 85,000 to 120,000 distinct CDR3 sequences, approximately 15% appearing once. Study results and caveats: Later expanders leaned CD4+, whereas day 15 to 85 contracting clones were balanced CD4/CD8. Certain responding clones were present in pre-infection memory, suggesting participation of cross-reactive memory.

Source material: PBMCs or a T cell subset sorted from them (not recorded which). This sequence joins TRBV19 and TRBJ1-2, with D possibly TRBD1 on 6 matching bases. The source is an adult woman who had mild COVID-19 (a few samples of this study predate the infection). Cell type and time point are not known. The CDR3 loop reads CASSLRTEGAF. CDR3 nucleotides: TGTGCCAGTAGTCTGCGGACAGAAGGAGCCTTC.